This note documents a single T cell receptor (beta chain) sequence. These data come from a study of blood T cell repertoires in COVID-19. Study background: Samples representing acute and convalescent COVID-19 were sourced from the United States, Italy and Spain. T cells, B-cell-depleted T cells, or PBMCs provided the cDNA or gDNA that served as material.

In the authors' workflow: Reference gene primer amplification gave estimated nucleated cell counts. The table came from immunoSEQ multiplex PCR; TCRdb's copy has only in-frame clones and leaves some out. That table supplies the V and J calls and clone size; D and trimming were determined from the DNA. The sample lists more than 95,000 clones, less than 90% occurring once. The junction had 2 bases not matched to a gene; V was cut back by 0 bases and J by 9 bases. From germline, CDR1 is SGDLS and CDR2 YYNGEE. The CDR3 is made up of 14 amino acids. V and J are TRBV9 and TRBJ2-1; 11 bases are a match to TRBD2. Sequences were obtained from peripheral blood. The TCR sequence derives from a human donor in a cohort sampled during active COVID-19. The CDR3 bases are TGTGCCAGCAGCGTAGGACTAGCGGGGACTGAGCAGTTCTTC. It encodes CASSVGLAGTEQFF.